This is a list of T cell receptor beta chains from one sample in a study of blood T cell repertoires in COVID-19. This table comes from immunoSEQ multiplex PCR, and its TCRdb copy is limited to in-frame clones, with some not included. There are 200,000 to 250,000 clones in the sample; approximately 80% occur only once, and around 7.2% lies in the top ten. Source material: peripheral blood. The source is a woman aged 50 to 60 with acute or convalescent COVID-19. Each CDR3 is given with its conserved first and last residue. The D gene is left open where the match is weak. A clone size is listed for some rows: how often the clone was seen (once, few, many), or a class if it is expanded.

>TRBV5-1|TRBJ2-3|NA|NA
TGCGCCAGCAGCCTCTCCCTAGATACGCAGTATTTT
CASSLSLDTQYF
>TRBV6-2/TRBV6-3|TRBJ1-5|NA|NA
TGTGCCAGCAGTTATACAGGGAATCAGCCCCAGCATTTT
CASSYTGNQPQHF
>TRBV11-2|TRBJ2-5|NA|NA
TGTGCCAGCAGCTTAGCTCCCGAGCCCCCCCAGTACTTC
CASSLAPEPPQYF
>TRBV7-2|TRBJ1-4|TRBD1|NA
TGTGCCAGCAGCTTAGGTGGGACAGCCTTTGAAAAACTGTTTTTT
CASSLGGTAFEKLFF
>TRBV28|TRBJ1-2|NA|few
TGTGCCAGCAGTTTGGCAGGTTATGGCTACACCTTC
CASSLAGYGYTF
>TRBV5-1|TRBJ2-5|NA|NA
TGCGCCAGCGATGGGGGGGGCGGAGAGACCCAGTACTTC
CASDGGGGETQYF
>TRBV19|TRBJ2-1|TRBD2|NA
TGTGCCAGTAGTATTTTGCGACTAGCCACCCAGGAAGGCGCTGAGCAGTTCTTC
CASSILRLATQEGAEQFF
>TRBV5-4|TRBJ1-1|NA|NA
TGTGCCAGCGGTTCCAGGATTCTGAACACTGAAGCTTTCTTT
CASGSRILNTEAFF
>TRBV4-2|TRBJ2-3|NA|NA
TGTGCCAGCAGCGCACTCGCCGGGACTAGCACAGATACGCAGTATTTT
CASSALAGTSTDTQYF
>TRBV20-1|TRBJ2-2|TRBD2|NA
TGCAGTGCTAGTCGGCTAGCGGCTTGGAGAGGGGAGCTGTTTTTT
CSASRLAAWRGELFF
>TRBV28|TRBJ1-4|NA|NA
TGTGCCAGCAGTTTCTTTGGGGGGGTAGGACCTTCAGGGGCAACTAATGAAAAACTGTTTTTT
CASSFFGGVGPSGATNEKLFF
>TRBV5-8|TRBJ2-3|NA|NA
TGTGCCAGCAGCTTGGGGCAGGGCGTAGGGACAGATACGCAGTATTTT
CASSLGQGVGTDTQYF
>TRBV5-1|TRBJ1-1|TRBD1|NA
TGCGCCAGCAGTCCAACAGGGGGTATGAACACTGAAGCTTTCTTT
CASSPTGGMNTEAFF
>TRBV19|TRBJ1-5|NA|once
TGTGCCAGTAGTCTATTCAGGGGCCAGGGTCAGCCCCAGCATTTT
CASSLFRGQGQPQHF
>TRBV6-2/TRBV6-3|TRBJ2-7|NA|NA
TGTGCCAGCAGTTACTCTGGTCTAGCAACATACGAGCAGTACTTC
CASSYSGLATYEQYF
>TRBV27|TRBJ1-6|TRBD1|NA
TGTGCCAGCAGTACCCGCCGGACAGGGGTTTCAAATTCACCCCTCCACTTT
CASSTRRTGVSNSPLHF
>TRBV19|TRBJ1-1|NA|NA
TGTGCCAGTAGCGCCGCCAAACCCCTAAACCCGAACACTGAAGCTTTCTTT
CASSAAKPLNPNTEAFF
>TRBV6-5|TRBJ2-1|NA|NA
TGTGCCAGCAGTTACTCTGGGATCAGGGATGAGCAGTTCTTC
CASSYSGIRDEQFF
>TRBV19|TRBJ1-5|TRBD1|few
TGTGCCAGTAGTTTGGCAGGGGGCCCTTTCGGTAGCAATCAGCCCCAGCATTTT
CASSLAGGPFGSNQPQHF
>TRBV5-1|TRBJ2-7|NA|NA
TGCGCCAGCAGCTTGGATACAGCCTCCTACGAGCAGTACTTC
CASSLDTASYEQYF
>TRBV19|TRBJ1-6|TRBD1|NA
TGTGCCAGTAGTTCGTCGACAGGGGCAGTCCACTTT
CASSSSTGAVHF
>TRBV19|TRBJ1-5|TRBD1|NA
TGTGCCAGCAGAGACAGGGAGAGCCAGCCCCAGCATTTT
CASRDRESQPQHF
>TRBV7-8|TRBJ2-6|TRBD1|few
TGTGCCAGCAGCCTCGGGACAGCGGGGGCCAACGTCCTGACTTTC
CASSLGTAGANVLTF
>TRBV5-4|TRBJ1-2|TRBD1|NA
TGTGCCAGCAGCTTGGGGGGACAGTCTAACTATGGCTACACCTTC
CASSLGGQSNYGYTF
>TRBV5-1|TRBJ1-3|NA|NA
TGCGCCAGCAGCTTGCTGAGTTCTGGAAACACCATATATTTT
CASSLLSSGNTIYF